The next 7 T cell receptor beta chains were all read from a single sample in a study of T cells after yellow fever vaccination. One entry per CDR3 protein results from TCRdb running MiXCR on the 5' RACE reads. Here the sample spans around 530,000 distinct CDR3 sequences, roughly a sixth being singletons. This specimen was PBMCs, taken 5 to 6 days after the first yellow fever vaccination. All receptors come from a man between 18 and 29 years old who received the YFV17D yellow fever vaccine.

This clonotype was observed a few times. The chain has TRBV6-1 and TRBJ2-2; TRBD1 agrees at 10 bases. This CDR3 is 15 amino acids long. Germline values: CDR1 MNHNS, CDR2 SASEGT. Trimming took 10 bases from V and 5 from J; bases not matched to a gene: 10. CDR3 DNA sequence: TGTGCCACGGAGACAGGGGGCTCGGAGACCGGGGAGCTGTTTTTT. Residues: CATETGGSETGELFF.

The chain joins TRBV3-1 to TRBJ1-1, with no clear D. Germline-derived CDR1 and CDR2 are LGHDT and YNNKEL (reference sequence). CDR3 length equals 14 residues. The V end lost 0 bases, the J end lost 2 bases, and 7 bases lay between the germline ends. In DNA, the CDR3 is TGTGCCAGCAGCCAAGATTTTTTCAACACTGAAGCTTTCTTT. Its translation is CASSQDFFNTEAFF.

In DNA, the CDR3 is TGTGCCAGCAGTTTATTATCGAGTCAGCCCCAGCATTTT. As protein: CASSLLSSQPQHF. The rearrangement joins TRBV27 to TRBJ1-5, with D uncertain. This CDR3 spans 13 amino acids. In germline, CDR1 is MNHEY, CDR2 SMNVEV (reference sequence). V was pared by 1 base and J by 6 bases, with 7 bases between.

The chain joins TRBV6-5 to TRBJ2-1; D is unresolved. CDR3 length: 16 residues. Per the germline V gene, CDR1 is MNHEY and CDR2 is SVGAGI. Trimming took off 0 bases at V and 6 bases at J, with 15 bases between the two ends. DNA of the CDR3: TGTGCCAGCAGTTACTCCGCCAGTACAAGCCTCAATGAGCAGTTCTTC. Protein product: CASSYSASTSLNEQFF.

This clonotype appeared many times. V gene TRBV9 combines with J gene TRBJ2-2; possibly TRBD1 or TRBD2 for D (6 bases each). CDR3 length: 17 residues. Germline-derived CDR1 and CDR2 are SGDLS and YYNGEE. V lost 4 bases and J 3 bases, leaving 19 bases between the germline ends. The CDR3: CASSLKKRGVDTGELFF. CDR3 nucleotide sequence: TGTGCCAGCAGCTTAAAGAAAAGGGGGGTAGACACCGGGGAGCTGTTTTTT.

The chain carries TRBV10-3 and TRBJ2-7; a possible D gene is TRBD1 (6 bases). V was trimmed by 5 bases and J by 5 bases, leaving 13 bases between them. The CDR3 is made up of 13 amino acids. The germline V gene encodes CDR1 ENHRY and CDR2 SYGVKD. The CDR3 loop reads CAISPSQGNEQYV. In DNA form, the CDR3 reads TGTGCCATCAGTCCATCACAGGGAAACGAGCAGTACGTC.

The chain couples TRBV19 to TRBJ1-5; D is ambiguous. Germline-derived CDR1 and CDR2 are LNHDA and SQIVND (reference sequence). The CDR3 consists of 11 residues. V dropped 6 bases and J dropped 7 bases, with 7 bases sitting between them. The CDR3 DNA reads TGTGCCAGTAGCGCGGGGCAGCCCCAGCATTTT. It encodes CASSAGQPQHF.